The text below deals with one T cell receptor (beta chain). The clone's antigen remains unknown. Per-nucleotide qualities are absent, and no much larger clonotype sits a single base away. The data derive from a study of post-analysis software for immune sequencing data (dated by TCRdb to between 2014 and 2016). Regarding the research as a whole: Disease courses on record covered relapsing-remitting, secondary progressive and progressive-relapsing multiple sclerosis, though some patients had no subtype annotation. The patient repertoires were compared against 11 previously published healthy control repertoires obtained from donors aged 6 to 25 years. A subset of samples was prepared in parallel using single-end sample barcoding, then pooled and co-amplified after Illumina adapter ligation.

From its cysteine to its phenylalanine, the CDR3 spans 17 amino acids. Just CDR3 DNA is preserved here, 51 bases in frame from base 1. At the junction V is shortened by 7 bases and J by 0 bases, with 21 bases in between. The library was obtained by PCR. Sequencing was performed on an Illumina HiSeq 2500. To reduce PCR and sequencing biases, unique molecular identifiers were built into the TCR beta cDNA libraries. Every 1 to 10 million input T cells yielded approximately 500,000 cDNA molecules, meaning each molecule approximated one T cell. The patient libraries were prepared and sequenced with the same protocol used for the earlier healthy control dataset. Within a given batch, samples were prepared together, multiplexed and sequenced on the same HiSeq lane. As for how the authors treated the data: MIGEC handled the raw barcoded reads, throwing out single-read molecular identifier groups before consensus assembly and CDR3 extraction. Clonotype tables were post-analysed with VDJtools, and diversity was normalized by down-sampling all datasets to the smallest sample size. In repertoire overlap clustering, CDR3 amino acid sequences, but not nucleotide sequences, were matched to correct batch-related cross-sample contamination. Through fastp at Q25 and MiXCR, TCRdb rebuilt clones from the public reads, retaining in-frame beta chains. Duplicate CDR3 protein sequences are folded into a single record with the most common DNA and genes. These V and J calls rely on TCRdb rather than the paper's analysis. The sample table contains 380,000 or so distinct CDR3 sequences; only one count was recorded for approximately 33% of them. The top ten hold around 15% of the sample.

To demonstrate the VDJtools post-analysis software, the study profiled TCR beta repertoires from the peripheral blood of about 13 young patients with multiple sclerosis. The multiple sclerosis patients were children and adolescents between roughly 6 and 17 years of age. Results the study describes overall, beyond this receptor: When samples were clustered directly using the F measure, samples prepared in the same batch co-clustered strongly, which prompted a batch-effect correction. Multiple sclerosis patients had significantly lower normalized Chao1 diversity than controls, a result that suggests substantial peripheral T-cell clonal expansion. Significantly higher frequencies in patients than in controls were found for five TRBV segments, including TRBV5-6, TRBV5-1 and TRBV20-1. The control group was slightly older than the multiple sclerosis patient group.

This receptor was obtained from a girl between 5 and 17 years old with multiple sclerosis. The sequence links TRBV12-3 or TRBV12-4 to TRBJ1-1, with the D segment identity uncertain. The sample comprised blood. The CDR3 sequence is CASIPKTVTSMNTEAFF. The sequenced DNA: TGTGCCAGCATACCGAAGACTGTCACCTCCATGAACACTGAAGCTTTCTTT.